Described below is a single T cell receptor (beta chain) sequence and its context. Antigen specificity is unknown. TCR beta VDJ and CDR3 profiles were obtained from a genomic DNA template. In TCRdb, the reads were re-called with MiXCR into one record per CDR3 protein. Here the sample spans roughly 180,000 distinct CDR3 sequences, around 63% being singletons. The CDR3 length is 14 residues. The germline gives CDR1 SGDLS, CDR2 YYNGEE. The V and J ends lost 0 bases and 6 bases respectively, with 11 bases between them. The sequenced patients had an expansion of CD8+CD57+ cells seen by flow cytometry. Acquired aplastic anemia of severe grade affected all patients. The source of the sample is a study of CD8+CD57+ T cells in acquired aplastic anemia. Study summary: Sorted CD4+ and CD8+ cell DNA averaged about 3.5 ug. General study results and limits: Roughly 27 shared CD8+ CDR3s appeared highly expressed within patients' immunodominant clones. Statistical testing detected no significant gap in CD8+ Simpson's diversity between patients and controls.

Sequences were obtained from sorted CD4+, CD8+, or CD8+CD57+ T cells (not recorded which) from PBMCs. The receptor was derived from a human donor with aplastic anemia. The gene calls are TRBV9 and TRBJ2-3; D is unresolved. The CDR3 loop reads CASSVEPGGDTQYF. The CDR3 DNA reads TGTGCCAGCAGCGTAGAACCAGGTGGGGATACGCAGTATTTT. Full variable domain (outside the CDR3, taken from reference TRBV9 and TRBJ2-3): DSGVTQTPKHLITATGQRVTLRCSPRSGDLSVYWYQQSLDQGLQFLIQYYNGEERAKGNILERFSAQQFPDLHSELNLSSLELGDSALYFCASSVEPGGDTQYFGPGTRLTVL.